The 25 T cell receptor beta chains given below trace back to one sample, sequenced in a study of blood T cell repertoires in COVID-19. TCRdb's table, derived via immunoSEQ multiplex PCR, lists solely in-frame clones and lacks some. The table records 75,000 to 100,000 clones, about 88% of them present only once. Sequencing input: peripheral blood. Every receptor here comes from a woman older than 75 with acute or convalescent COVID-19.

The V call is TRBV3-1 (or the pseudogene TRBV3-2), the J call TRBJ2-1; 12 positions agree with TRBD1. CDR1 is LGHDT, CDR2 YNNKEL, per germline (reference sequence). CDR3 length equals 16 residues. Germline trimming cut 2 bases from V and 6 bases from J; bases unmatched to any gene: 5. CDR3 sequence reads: CASSQPGTGGLNEQFF. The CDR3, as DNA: TGTGCCAGCAGCCAACCCGGGACAGGGGGCCTCAATGAGCAGTTCTTC.

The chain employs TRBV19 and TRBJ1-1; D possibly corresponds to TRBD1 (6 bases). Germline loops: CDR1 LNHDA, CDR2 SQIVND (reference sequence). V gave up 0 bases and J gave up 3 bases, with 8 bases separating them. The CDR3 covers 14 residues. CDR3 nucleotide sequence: TGTGCCAGTAGTATAGACAGGGGCTACACTGAAGCTTTCTTT. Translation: CASSIDRGYTEAFF.

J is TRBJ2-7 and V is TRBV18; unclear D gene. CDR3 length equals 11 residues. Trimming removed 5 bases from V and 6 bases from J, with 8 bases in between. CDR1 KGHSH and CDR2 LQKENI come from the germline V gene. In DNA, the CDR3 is TGTGCCAGCTCATCCCTGGCCGAGCAGTACTTC. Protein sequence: CASSSLAEQYF.

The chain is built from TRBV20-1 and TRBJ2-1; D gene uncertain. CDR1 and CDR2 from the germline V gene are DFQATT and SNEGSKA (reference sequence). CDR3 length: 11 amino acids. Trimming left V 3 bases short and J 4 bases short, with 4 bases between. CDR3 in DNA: TGCAGTGCTAGTGCTTACAATGAGCAGTTCTTC. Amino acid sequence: CSASAYNEQFF.

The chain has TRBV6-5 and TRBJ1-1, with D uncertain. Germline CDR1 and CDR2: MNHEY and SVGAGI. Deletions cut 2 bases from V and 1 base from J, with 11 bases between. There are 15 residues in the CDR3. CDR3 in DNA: TGTGCCAGCAGTTACCCGAGGGCAGGGAACACTGAAGCTTTCTTT. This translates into CASSYPRAGNTEAFF.

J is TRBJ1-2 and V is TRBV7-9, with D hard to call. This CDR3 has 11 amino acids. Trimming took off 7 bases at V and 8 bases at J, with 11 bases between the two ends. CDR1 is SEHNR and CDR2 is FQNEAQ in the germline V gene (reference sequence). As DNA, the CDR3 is TGTGCCAGCACCGTTGAGGGAGGCTACACCTTC. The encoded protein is CASTVEGGYTF.

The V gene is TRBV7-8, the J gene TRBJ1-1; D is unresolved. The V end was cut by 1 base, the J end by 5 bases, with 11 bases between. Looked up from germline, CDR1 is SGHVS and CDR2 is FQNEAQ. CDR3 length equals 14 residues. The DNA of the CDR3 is TGTGCCAGCAGCTTAGGGCCAGGTCTTACTGAAGCTTTCTTT. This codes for CASSLGPGLTEAFF.

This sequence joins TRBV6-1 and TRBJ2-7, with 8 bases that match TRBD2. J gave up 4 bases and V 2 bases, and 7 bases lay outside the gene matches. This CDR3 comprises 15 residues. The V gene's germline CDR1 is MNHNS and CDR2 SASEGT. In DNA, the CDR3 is TGTGCCAGCAGTGAATCCGGGACTAGTGGGTACGAGCAGTACTTC. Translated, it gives CASSESGTSGYEQYF.

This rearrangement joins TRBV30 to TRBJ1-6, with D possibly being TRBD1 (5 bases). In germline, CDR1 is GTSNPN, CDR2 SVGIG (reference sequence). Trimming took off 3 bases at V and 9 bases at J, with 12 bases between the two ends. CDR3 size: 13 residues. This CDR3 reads CAWSPSQGSPLHF. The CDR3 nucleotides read TGTGCCTGGAGCCCCTCCCAGGGTTCACCCCTCCACTTT.

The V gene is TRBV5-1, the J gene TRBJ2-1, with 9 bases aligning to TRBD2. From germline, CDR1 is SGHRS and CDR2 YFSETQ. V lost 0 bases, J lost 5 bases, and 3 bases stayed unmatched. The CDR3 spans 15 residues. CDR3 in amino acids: CASSLVVAGDNEQFF. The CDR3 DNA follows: TGCGCCAGCAGCTTGGTCGTAGCGGGGGACAATGAGCAGTTCTTC.

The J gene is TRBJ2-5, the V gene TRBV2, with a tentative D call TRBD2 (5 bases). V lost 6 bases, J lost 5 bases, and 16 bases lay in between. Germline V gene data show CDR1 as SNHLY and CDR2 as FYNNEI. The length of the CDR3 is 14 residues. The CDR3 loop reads CASRGSGSLETQYF. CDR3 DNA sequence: TGTGCCAGCAGGGGATCGGGGAGTTTGGAGACCCAGTACTTC.

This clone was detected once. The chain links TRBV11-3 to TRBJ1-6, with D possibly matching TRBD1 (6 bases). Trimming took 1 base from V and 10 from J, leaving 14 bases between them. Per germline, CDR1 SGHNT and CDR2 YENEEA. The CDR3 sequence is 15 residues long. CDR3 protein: CASSLGGGGRSPLHF. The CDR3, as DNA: TGTGCCAGCAGCTTAGGCGGCGGGGGGCGGTCACCCCTCCACTTT.

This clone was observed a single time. The CDR3, as DNA: TGCGCCAGCAGCCCCGGGTCACAGGGATCAGGGAATGAGCAGTTCTTC. Translation gives CASSPGSQGSGNEQFF. V and J are TRBV5-1 and TRBJ2-1; D may be TRBD1 (6 bases). V lost 4 bases to trimming and J lost 7 bases, with 21 bases between them. The CDR3 loop spans 16 amino acids. Germline loops: CDR1 SGHRS, CDR2 YFSETQ.

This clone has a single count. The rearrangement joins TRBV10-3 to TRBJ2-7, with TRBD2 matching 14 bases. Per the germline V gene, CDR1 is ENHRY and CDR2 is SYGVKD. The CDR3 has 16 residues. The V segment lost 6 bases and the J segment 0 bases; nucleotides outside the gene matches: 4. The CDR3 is CAISGLAGGLSYEQYF. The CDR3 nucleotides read TGTGCCATCAGCGGACTAGCGGGGGGCCTCTCCTACGAGCAGTACTTC.

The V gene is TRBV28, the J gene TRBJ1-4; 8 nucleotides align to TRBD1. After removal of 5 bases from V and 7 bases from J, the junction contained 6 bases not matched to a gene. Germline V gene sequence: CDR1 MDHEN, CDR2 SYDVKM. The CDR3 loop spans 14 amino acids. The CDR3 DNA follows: TGTGCCAGCAGTATGACAGGGGTGGGTGAAAAACTGTTTTTT. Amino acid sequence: CASSMTGVGEKLFF.

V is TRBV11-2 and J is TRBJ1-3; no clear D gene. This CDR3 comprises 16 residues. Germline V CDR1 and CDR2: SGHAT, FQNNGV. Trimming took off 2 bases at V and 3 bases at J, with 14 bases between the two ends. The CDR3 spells CASSLKEWLGGNTIYF. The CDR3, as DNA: TGTGCCAGCAGCTTAAAGGAGTGGTTGGGTGGAAACACCATATATTTT.

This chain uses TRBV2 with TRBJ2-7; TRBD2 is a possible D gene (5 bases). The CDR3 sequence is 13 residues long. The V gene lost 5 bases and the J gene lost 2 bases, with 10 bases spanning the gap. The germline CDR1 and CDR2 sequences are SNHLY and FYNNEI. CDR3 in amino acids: CASSRDQPYEQYF. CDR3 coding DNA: TGTGCCAGCAGTCGGGATCAACCCTACGAGCAGTACTTC.

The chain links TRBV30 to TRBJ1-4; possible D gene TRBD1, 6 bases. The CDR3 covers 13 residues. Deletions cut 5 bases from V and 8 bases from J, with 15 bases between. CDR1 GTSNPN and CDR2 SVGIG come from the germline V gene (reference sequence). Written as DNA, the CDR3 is TGTGCCTGGGTCGCAGGGGCCGGGGAAAAACTGTTTTTT. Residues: CAWVAGAGEKLFF.

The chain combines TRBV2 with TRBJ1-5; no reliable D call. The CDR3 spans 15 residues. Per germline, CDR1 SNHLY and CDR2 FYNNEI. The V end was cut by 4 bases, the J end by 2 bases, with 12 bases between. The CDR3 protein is CASSVERAGNQPQHF. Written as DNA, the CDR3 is TGTGCCAGCAGTGTGGAGAGGGCGGGCAATCAGCCCCAGCATTTT. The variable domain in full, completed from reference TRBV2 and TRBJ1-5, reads EPEVTQTPSHQVTQMGQEVILRCVPISNHLYFYWYRQILGQKVEFLVSFYNNEISEKSEIFDDQFSVERPDGSNFTLKIRSTKLEDSAMYFCASSVERAGNQPQHFGDGTRLSIL.

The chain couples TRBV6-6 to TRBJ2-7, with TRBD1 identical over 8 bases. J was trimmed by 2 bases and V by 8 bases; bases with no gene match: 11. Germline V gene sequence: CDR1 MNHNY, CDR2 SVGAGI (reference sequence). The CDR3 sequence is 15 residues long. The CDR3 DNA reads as TGTGCCAGCCAGGGAACAGGGGGACGAACCTACGAGCAGTACTTC. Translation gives CASQGTGGRTYEQYF.

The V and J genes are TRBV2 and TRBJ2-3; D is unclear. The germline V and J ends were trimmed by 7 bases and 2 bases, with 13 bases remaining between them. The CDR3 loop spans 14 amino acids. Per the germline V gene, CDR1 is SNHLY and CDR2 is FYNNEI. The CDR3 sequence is CASTQAGITDTQYF. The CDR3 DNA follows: TGTGCCAGCACCCAGGCTGGAATCACAGATACGCAGTATTTT.

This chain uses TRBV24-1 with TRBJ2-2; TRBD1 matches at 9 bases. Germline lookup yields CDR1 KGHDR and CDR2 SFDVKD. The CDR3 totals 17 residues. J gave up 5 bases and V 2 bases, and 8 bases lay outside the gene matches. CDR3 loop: CATSDSPGQGRTGELFF. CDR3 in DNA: TGTGCCACCAGTGATTCTCCGGGACAGGGTCGAACCGGGGAGCTGTTTTTT.

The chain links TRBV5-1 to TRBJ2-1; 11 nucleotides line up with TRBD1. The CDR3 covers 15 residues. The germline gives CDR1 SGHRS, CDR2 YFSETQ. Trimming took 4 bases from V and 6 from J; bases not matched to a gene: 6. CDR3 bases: TGCGCCAGCAGCGTCGGGACAGGGGGACCCAATGAGCAGTTCTTC. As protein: CASSVGTGGPNEQFF. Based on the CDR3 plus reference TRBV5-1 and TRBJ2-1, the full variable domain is KAGVTQTPRYLIKTRGQQVTLSCSPISGHRSVSWYQQTPGQGLQFLFEYFSETQRNKGNFPGRFSGRQFSNSRSEMNVSTLELGDSALYLCASSVGTGGPNEQFFGPGTRLTVL.

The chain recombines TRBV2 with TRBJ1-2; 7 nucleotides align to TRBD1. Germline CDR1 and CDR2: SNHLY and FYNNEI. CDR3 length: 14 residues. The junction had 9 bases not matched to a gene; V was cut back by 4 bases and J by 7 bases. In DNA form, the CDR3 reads TGTGCCAGCAGTGGAGGACAGGTCGGCGCTGGCTACACCTTC. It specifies CASSGGQVGAGYTF.

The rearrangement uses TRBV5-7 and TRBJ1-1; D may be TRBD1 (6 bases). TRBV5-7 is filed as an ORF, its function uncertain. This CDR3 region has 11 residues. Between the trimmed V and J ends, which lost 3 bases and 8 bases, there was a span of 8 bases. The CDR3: CASSYDREAFF. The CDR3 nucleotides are TGTGCCAGCAGCTACGACAGGGAAGCTTTCTTT.